A single sample is the source of the 31 T cell receptor beta chains below, sequenced in a study of T cells in tuberculosis (dated 2018 in TCRdb). PBMC were thawed, rested overnight, stained with a GMM-loaded CD1B tetramer, a Live/Dead dye and anti-CD3, and then sorted on a FACS Aria II. The CD1B tetramers were loaded with C32 glucose monomycolate that had been purified from Rhodococcus equi. The receptor library was made with the immunoSEQ multiplex PCR assay. The source is immuneACCESS, and TCRdb retained only in-frame sequences with V and J called. Part of the clones is not carried over; for the studies checked, unresolved V genes explain less than half of this, and the remainder is unexplained. This sample comprises nearly 60,000 clones, around 90% of them detected only once. The biggest ten clones account for just over 20% of the sample. Specimen: CD1b-GMM tetramer-negative cells sorted from PBMCs. Reading the label with the study, this specimen's cell subset or site is: T cells not binding CD1B-GMM tetramer, sorted from same donor. The receptors here all came from an adult woman with latent tuberculosis.

V is TRBV4-3 and J is TRBJ2-7, with 8 nucleotides matching TRBD1. CDR1 is LGHNA and CDR2 is YSLEER in the germline V gene. This CDR3 is built from 15 residues. The V gene end was trimmed by 6 bases and the J gene end by 6 bases; junction bases not matched to a gene: 13. CDR3 sequence reads: CASSPVDGTGSEQYF. The CDR3 nucleotides read TGCGCCAGCAGTCCGGTGGACGGGACAGGTTCCGAGCAGTACTTC.

The genes are TRBV9 and TRBJ2-1, with 10 positions matching TRBD2. The CDR3 runs to 16 residues. V gave up 3 bases and J gave up 7 bases; unmatched junction bases: 10. The germline CDR1 and CDR2 sequences are SGDLS and YYNGEE. CDR3 residues: CASSAALAGARNEQFF. The DNA of the CDR3 is TGTGCCAGCAGCGCCGCTCTAGCGGGAGCTCGGAATGAGCAGTTCTTC.

This chain's CDR3 is CASSVSGLAGGEQYF. In DNA form, the CDR3 reads TGTGCCAGCAGCGTATCGGGGCTAGCGGGGGGCGAGCAGTACTTC. The chain has TRBV9 and TRBJ2-7; 11 bases map to TRBD2. Germline CDR1 is SGDLS and CDR2 is YYNGEE. The CDR3 covers 15 residues. V dropped 1 base and J dropped 6; count of bases not matched to a gene: 6.

This clone appeared once. The V gene is TRBV7-2, the J gene TRBJ2-7; 11 bases fit TRBD2. This CDR3 is 14 amino acids long. Germline V CDR1 and CDR2: SGHTA, FQGNSA. After removal of 5 bases from V and 6 bases from J, the junction contained 6 bases not matched to a gene. DNA of the CDR3: TGTGCCAGCAGCCGACTAGCGGGATTGAGCGAGCAGTACTTC. It is translated as CASSRLAGLSEQYF.

This clone was seen a few times. CDR3 protein: CASSELAGDVDEQFF. CDR3 nucleotides: TGTGCCAGCAGTGAATTAGCGGGAGATGTGGATGAGCAGTTCTTC. The chain links TRBV6-1 to TRBJ2-1; 9 bases are shared with TRBD2. The CDR3 covers 15 residues. V lost 2 bases and J lost 8; bases outside the gene matches: 7. Germline V gene sequence: CDR1 MNHNS, CDR2 SASEGT.

The chain employs TRBV28 and TRBJ1-2; 9 nucleotides line up with TRBD1. V shed 2 bases and J 7 bases; nucleotides not matched to a gene: 2. Germline loops: CDR1 MDHEN, CDR2 SYDVKM. The CDR3 runs to 13 residues. The CDR3 sequence is CASSLGDRAGYTF. In DNA form, the CDR3 reads TGTGCCAGCAGTTTAGGGGACAGGGCTGGCTACACCTTC.

This chain uses TRBV5-4 with TRBJ2-5; 9 nucleotides line up with TRBD1. The CDR3 covers 14 residues. The germline V gene has CDR1 SGHNT and CDR2 YYREEE (reference sequence). Trimming removed 4 bases from V and 5 bases from J; junction bases left unmatched: 6. CDR3: CASSAGQGKETQYF. The CDR3 DNA reads TGTGCCAGCAGCGCTGGACAGGGGAAGGAGACCCAGTACTTC. The full variable domain, completed using reference TRBV5-4 and TRBJ2-5, is ETGVTQSPTHLIKTRGQQVTLRCSSQSGHNTVSWYQQALGQGPQFIFQYYREEENGRGNFPPRFSGLQFPNYSSELNVNALELDDSALYLCASSAGQGKETQYFGPGTRLLVL.

The V gene is TRBV18, the J gene TRBJ1-3, with a tentative D call TRBD1 (6 bases). The CDR3 has 13 residues. CDR1 and CDR2 from the germline V gene are KGHSH and LQKENI. V was trimmed by 6 bases and J by 10 bases, leaving 16 bases between them. DNA for the CDR3: TGTGCCAGCTCTCGGGATGGGGGCCTGACCATATATTTT. It is translated as CASSRDGGLTIYF.

This rearrangement joins TRBV27 to TRBJ1-5; 8 bases match TRBD1. V was clipped by 6 bases and J by 5 bases; unmatched bases: 15. Germline V lookup: CDR1 MNHEY, CDR2 SMNVEV (reference sequence). The CDR3 is made up of 17 amino acids. CDR3 sequence: CASRTDRGPRWDQPQHF. DNA for the CDR3: TGTGCCAGCAGAACCGACAGGGGCCCCCGCTGGGATCAGCCCCAGCATTTT.

The rearrangement joins TRBV6-1 to TRBJ2-7; 7 nucleotides match TRBD1. V shed 5 bases and J 2 bases; nucleotides not matched to a gene: 6. Germline lookup yields CDR1 MNHNS and CDR2 SASEGT. CDR3 length equals 14 residues. CDR3 DNA sequence: TGTGCCAGCAGTCTAGGGGGCATAACCTACGAGCAGTACTTC. Translating it yields CASSLGGITYEQYF.

This chain links TRBV4-1 with TRBJ1-5; D unclear. This CDR3 comprises 17 residues. V lost 1 base to trimming and J lost 4 bases, with 17 bases between them. In germline, CDR1 is MGHRA, CDR2 YSYEKL. CDR3 sequence reads: CASSQGFQASLNQPQHF. Here the CDR3 DNA reads TGCGCCAGCAGCCAAGGCTTCCAGGCCTCTTTGAATCAGCCCCAGCATTTT.

The V and J genes are TRBV4-2 and TRBJ1-2, with 9 positions matching TRBD1. V lost 0 bases to trimming and J lost 8 bases; unmatched junction nucleotides: 13. The CDR3 loop spans 17 amino acids. The germline V gene has CDR1 LGHNA and CDR2 YNFKEQ. The chain's CDR3 is CASSQEGGTGKGGGYTF. The CDR3 nucleotides are TGTGCCAGCAGCCAAGAAGGCGGGACAGGGAAAGGGGGGGGCTACACCTTC.

The rearrangement uses TRBV18 and TRBJ2-7; 8 bases map to TRBD2. Trimming cost V 1 base and J 1 base; bases outside gene matches: 6. The CDR3 runs to 16 residues. Per the germline V gene, CDR1 is KGHSH and CDR2 is LQKENI. The CDR3 loop is CASSPQGAGGSYEQYF. The CDR3 bases are TGTGCCAGCTCACCACAGGGCGCGGGAGGATCCTACGAGCAGTACTTC.

The chain carries TRBV7-9 and TRBJ1-2; 8 nucleotides line up with TRBD1. CDR1 is SEHNR and CDR2 is FQNEAQ in the germline V gene (reference sequence). The CDR3 contains 13 residues. V was clipped by 4 bases and J by 5 bases; unmatched bases: 3. CDR3: CASSSTGGYGYTF. Written as DNA, the CDR3 is TGTGCCAGCAGCTCCACAGGGGGTTATGGCTACACCTTC.

The J gene is TRBJ1-5, the V gene TRBV30; 8 bases fit TRBD1. From germline, CDR1 is GTSNPN and CDR2 SVGIG (reference sequence). The CDR3 has 17 residues. After removal of 3 bases from V and 1 base from J, the junction contained 11 bases not matched to a gene. Here the CDR3 reads CAWSPLTGEGSNQPQHF. The CDR3 nucleotides are TGTGCCTGGAGCCCATTGACAGGGGAGGGCAGCAATCAGCCCCAGCATTTT.

The CDR3 loop is CAWSSGASGMETQYF. The CDR3 bases are TGTGCCTGGAGTTCCGGGGCTAGCGGGATGGAGACCCAGTACTTC. This chain connects TRBV30 to TRBJ2-5, with TRBD2 matching 9 bases. V lost 2 bases to trimming and J lost 5 bases; unmatched junction nucleotides: 9. From germline, CDR1 is GTSNPN and CDR2 SVGIG (reference sequence). There are 15 residues in the CDR3.

The CDR3 is CSVARDSFSYEQYF. Here the CDR3 DNA reads TGCAGCGTCGCCCGGGACTCCTTCTCCTACGAGCAGTACTTC. The chain combines TRBV29-1 with TRBJ2-7, with a weak D call TRBD2 (6 bases). Per the germline V gene, CDR1 is SQVTM and CDR2 is ANQGSEA. Trimming took 6 bases from V and 0 from J, leaving 15 bases between them. This CDR3 comprises 14 residues.

The rearrangement joins TRBV19 to TRBJ2-1; 14 bases match TRBD2. Germline CDR1 is LNHDA and CDR2 is SQIVND (reference sequence). With 3 bases clipped from V and 5 bases from J, the junction kept 18 bases outside the gene matches. This CDR3 has 21 residues. CDR3 in amino acids: CASSILPLGTSGRMGDNEQFF. The CDR3 DNA reads TGTGCCAGTAGTATCCTCCCGTTGGGGACTAGCGGGAGAATGGGCGACAATGAGCAGTTCTTC.

This clone showed up just once. V is TRBV13 and J is TRBJ1-2, with D perhaps TRBD1 (5 bases). CDR3 length equals 16 residues. V was clipped by 4 bases and J by 7 bases, with 22 bases between them. The germline gives CDR1 PRHDT, CDR2 FYEKMQ (reference sequence). This chain's CDR3 is CASSSADGGFSSGYTF. DNA for the CDR3: TGTGCCAGCAGCTCAGCGGACGGGGGATTTTCTAGTGGCTACACCTTC.

In regard to this clone: A read error may produce the germline difference seen at one junction end. V and J are TRBV7-7 and TRBJ1-1; 9 bases are shared with TRBD1. Germline V gene lookup returns CDR1 SSHAT and CDR2 FNYEAQ (reference sequence). This CDR3 is built from 18 residues. The chain's CDR3 is CASRPAGDRDRMNTEAFF. The CDR3 DNA sequence: TGTGCTAGCAGACCAGCCGGGGACAGGGATCGGATGAACACTGAAGCTTTCTTT.

A single count supports this clone. The V and J genes are TRBV4-1 and TRBJ2-1; the match to TRBD1 covers 8 bases. CDR1 and CDR2 (germline): MGHRA, YSYEKL. The CDR3 length is 17 residues. The trim removed 3 bases at V and 3 bases at J, leaving 10 bases unmatched. The chain's CDR3 is CASSQFAAGGDYNEQFF. CDR3 coding DNA: TGCGCCAGCAGCCAGTTTGCCGCAGGGGGCGACTACAATGAGCAGTTCTTC.

The chain carries TRBV4-1 and TRBJ2-5; TRBD1 matches 9 bases. Per germline, CDR1 MGHRA and CDR2 YSYEKL. This CDR3 is built from 14 residues. The V gene end was trimmed by 4 bases and the J gene end by 5 bases; junction bases not matched to a gene: 5. CDR3 sequence (DNA): TGCGCCAGCAGCCTCCGAGGGACAGGGGAGACCCAGTACTTC. As protein: CASSLRGTGETQYF.

This clone was observed once. The CDR3 DNA follows: TGTGCCATCAGCCCGACAGGGTCGGCTGAAGCTTTCTTT. It codes for CAISPTGSAEAFF. The V call is TRBV10-3, the J call TRBJ1-1; TRBD1 agrees at 7 bases. The CDR3 runs to 13 residues. V lost 6 bases and J lost 6; bases outside the gene matches: 7. In germline, CDR1 is ENHRY, CDR2 SYGVKD.

V gene TRBV7-8 combines with J gene TRBJ1-5, with 10 bases that match TRBD1. CDR1 is SGHVS, CDR2 FQNEAQ, per germline. Trimming at V came to 0 bases and at J to 0 bases, leaving 5 bases not matched to a gene. The length of the CDR3 is 18 residues. DNA for the CDR3: TGTGCCAGCAGCTTAGCCCGGACAGGGGGGGATAGCAATCAGCCCCAGCATTTT. Protein product: CASSLARTGGDSNQPQHF.

V is TRBV6-5 and J is TRBJ2-5, with D possibly matching TRBD2 (6 bases). This CDR3 spans 14 amino acids. Looked up from germline, CDR1 is MNHEY and CDR2 is SVGAGI. Trimming stripped 4 bases from V and 2 bases from J, with 11 bases between. CDR3 region: CASSWGVQQETQYF. The CDR3 bases are TGTGCCAGCAGTTGGGGGGTCCAGCAAGAGACCCAGTACTTC.

The count of this clone is one. The J gene is TRBJ2-7, the V gene TRBV19; 8 nucleotides match TRBD2. V lost 6 bases, J lost 3 bases, and 13 bases stayed unmatched. Per the germline V gene, CDR1 is LNHDA and CDR2 is SQIVND (reference sequence). CDR3 length equals 16 residues. CDR3 nucleotides: TGTGCCAGTAGCAAGGCGACGGGGGGGGTGGGCTACGAGCAGTACTTC. Protein: CASSKATGGVGYEQYF.

The J gene is TRBJ2-7, the V gene TRBV7-2, with 7 bases aligning to TRBD2. This CDR3 comprises 15 residues. Losses at the gene ends were 3 bases for V and 2 bases for J; bases not matched to a gene: 7. Germline CDR1 reads SGHTA; CDR2 reads FQGNSA. The CDR3 DNA is TGTGCCAGCAGCTTTGGGACTACCGTACCCTACGAGCAGTACTTC. As protein: CASSFGTTVPYEQYF.

V usage is TRBV30 and J usage is TRBJ1-2; 9 bases are shared with TRBD1. Germline values: CDR1 GTSNPN, CDR2 SVGIG (reference sequence). The CDR3 is 12 residues long. V gave up 3 bases and J gave up 8 bases; unmatched junction bases: 4. CDR3 sequence (DNA): TGTGCCTGGAGGGGACAGGGCGCGGGCTACACCTTC. Translation: CAWRGQGAGYTF.

This clone was seen a handful of times. This sequence joins TRBV6-6 and TRBJ2-1; 14 nucleotides match TRBD2. With 5 bases clipped from V and 8 bases from J, the junction kept 5 bases outside the gene matches. Germline V gives CDR1 MNHNY, CDR2 SVGAGI (reference sequence). CDR3 length: 15 amino acids. The CDR3 coding sequence is TGTGCCAGCAGTGGGACTAGCGGGAGTCATGATGAGCAGTTCTTC. This translates into CASSGTSGSHDEQFF.

The chain carries TRBV28 and TRBJ2-7; TRBD2 matches at 10 bases. The CDR3 runs 14 residues. The germline V gene encodes CDR1 MDHEN and CDR2 SYDVKM. CDR3 in amino acids: CAAGLAGVRYEQYF. CDR3 in DNA: TGTGCTGCGGGGCTAGCGGGAGTCCGCTACGAGCAGTACTTC.

In DNA, the CDR3 is TGTGCCTGGAGGGGGACAGGAGTTTACGAGCAGTACTTC. Translating gives CAWRGTGVYEQYF. The J gene is TRBJ2-7, the V gene TRBV30; 8 bases fit TRBD1. CDR3 length: 13 residues. Germline CDR1 is GTSNPN and CDR2 is SVGIG (reference sequence). V was clipped by 3 bases and J by 4 bases; unmatched bases: 5.